This T cell receptor (beta chain) was sequenced during a study of memory CD4+ T cells and cytomegalovirus serostatus. The sort gate was single viable CD3+CD4+CD8-CD45RO+ cells for memory CD4+ T cells. Original processing notes: Out-of-frame sequences were removed, leaving around 2.2 million distinct TCRbeta sequences. Data came from immunoSEQ multiplex PCR; TCRdb stores just in-frame clones and leaves some out. That table furnishes V, J and clone size, whereas the DNA furnished D and trimming. The sample lists 50,000 or so clones, roughly four fifths occurring once. The source is an adult in good health and CMV-seronegative. The source material was memory CD4+ T cells from blood.

The CDR3: CASMEGDRYYEQYF. The CDR3 nucleotides read TGTGCCAGCATGGAGGGGGACAGGTACTACGAGCAGTACTTC. The chain has TRBV28 and TRBJ2-7, with 8 positions matching TRBD1. Trimming cost V 7 bases and J 3 bases; bases outside gene matches: 8. The CDR3 runs 14 residues. Per germline, CDR1 MDHEN and CDR2 SYDVKM.